The 10 T cell receptor beta chains in this list originate from one sample, sequenced in a study of cytomegalovirus exposure and HLA in healthy donors. PCR used 60 Vbeta primers and 13 Jbeta primers. Here immunoSEQ multiplex PCR was the method, and the copy in TCRdb shows in-frame clones only, minus some. Of 150,000 to 200,000 clones detected, just over 75% appear once; the ten largest clones hold around 1.9%. The sequencing input was PBMCs. These receptor sequences come from a woman in her 30s in good health and CMV-seropositive.

V and J are TRBV9 and TRBJ2-2; tentative D call: TRBD1 (6 bases). Between the trimmed V and J ends, which lost 4 bases and 0 bases, there was a span of 13 bases. The CDR3 has 16 residues. Looked up from germline, CDR1 is SGDLS and CDR2 is YYNGEE. The CDR3 DNA sequence: TGTGCCAGCAGCTTCAGACAGGTTTCGAACACCGGGGAGCTGTTTTTT. Its translation: CASSFRQVSNTGELFF.

The chain joins TRBV15 to TRBJ2-7; D possibly corresponds to TRBD2 (5 bases). Trimming removed 8 bases at V and 0 bases at J, with 17 bases between. CDR3 size: 15 residues. From germline, CDR1 is LNHNV and CDR2 YYDKDF (reference sequence). CDR3 sequence reads: CATWSSKSSSYEQYF. The CDR3 nucleotides are TGTGCCACCTGGTCTAGCAAATCGAGCTCCTACGAGCAGTACTTC.

The chain is built from TRBV6-5 and TRBJ2-1, with 9 positions matching TRBD2. With V trimmed by 0 bases and J by 2 bases, 2 bases remained unmatched. CDR3 length: 16 amino acids. Germline assignment: CDR1 MNHEY and CDR2 SVGAGI. CDR3: CASSYSGGRAYNEQFF. CDR3 bases: TGTGCCAGCAGTTACTCGGGCGGGAGGGCCTACAATGAGCAGTTCTTC.

The CDR3 reads CASSPPIRKLSGNTIYF. Here the CDR3 DNA reads TGTGCCAGCTCACCACCGATCCGAAAGCTCTCTGGAAACACCATATATTTT. V usage is TRBV18 and J usage is TRBJ1-3; unclear D gene. The CDR3 sequence is 17 residues long. Per the germline V gene, CDR1 is KGHSH and CDR2 is LQKENI. The V end lost 0 bases, the J end lost 0 bases, and 12 bases lay between the germline ends. Filled out from reference TRBV18 and TRBJ1-3, the complete variable domain reads NAGVMQNPRHLVRRRGQEARLRCSPMKGHSHVYWYRQLPEEGLKFMVYLQKENIIDESGMPKERFSAEFPKEGPSILRIQQVVRGDSAAYFCASSPPIRKLSGNTIYFGEGSWLTVV.

The V gene is TRBV5-1, the J gene TRBJ2-3; D is unclear. Germline loops: CDR1 SGHRS, CDR2 YFSETQ. Deletions cut 1 base from V and 3 bases from J, with 21 bases between. The CDR3 runs 18 residues. The CDR3 region has the DNA TGCGCCAGCAGCTTGCAAGCGCGACCCGACGGATGGACAGATACGCAGTATTTT. This sequence encodes CASSLQARPDGWTDTQYF.

This clone came up a few times. Other DNA variants within this sample encode the same CDR3. The chain has TRBV7-9 and TRBJ1-1; the D is unclear. The germline CDR1 and CDR2 sequences are SEHNR and FQNEAQ (reference sequence). Between the trimmed V and J ends, which lost 1 base and 0 bases, there was a span of 6 bases. The CDR3 extends over 14 amino acids. CDR3 residues: CASSLGQVNTEAFF. The CDR3 nucleotides are TGTGCCAGCAGCTTAGGGCAGGTGAACACTGAAGCTTTCTTT.

The chain recombines TRBV30 with TRBJ1-2; D unclear. This CDR3 contains 14 residues. The germline V gene encodes CDR1 GTSNPN and CDR2 SVGIG (reference sequence). Deletions cut 3 bases from V and 1 base from J, with 12 bases between. DNA of the CDR3: TGTGCCTGGAGCCCCTACTTCCTTAACTATGGCTACACCTTC. It is translated as CAWSPYFLNYGYTF.

The genes are TRBV28 and TRBJ1-4, with 7 bases aligning to TRBD1. Germline loops: CDR1 MDHEN, CDR2 SYDVKM. Trimming cost V 6 bases and J 4 bases; bases outside gene matches: 8. CDR3 size: 15 residues. CDR3 protein: CASRGPGQSNEKLFF. CDR3 nucleotides: TGTGCCAGCAGAGGGCCGGGACAGAGTAATGAAAAACTGTTTTTT.

The V and J genes are TRBV27 and TRBJ1-1; tentative D call: TRBD1 (6 bases). The CDR3 spans 14 residues. V shed 3 bases and J shed 5 bases, with 13 bases lying between them. Per germline, CDR1 MNHEY and CDR2 SMNVEV (reference sequence). Here the CDR3 reads CASSFRGGKTEAFF. The CDR3 DNA is TGTGCCAGCAGTTTTCGAGGGGGAAAAACTGAAGCTTTCTTT.

The chain has TRBV19 and TRBJ1-6, with 8 positions matching TRBD1. Germline V gene data show CDR1 as LNHDA and CDR2 as SQIVND (reference sequence). CDR3 length: 19 amino acids. The J segment lost 0 bases and the V segment lost 5 bases, leaving 12 bases of the junction unmatched. Here the CDR3 DNA reads TGTGCCAGTAGTCGTTGGGACAGGAAAGACAGCTCCTATAATTCACCCCTCCACTTT. Encoded protein: CASSRWDRKDSSYNSPLHF.